Presented here are 20 T cell receptor beta chains from one specimen sequenced in a study of OX40 agonist ivuxolimab in advanced cancers. Libraries were prepared by immunoSEQ multiplex PCR; TCRdb keeps only in-frame clonotypes and omits some of them. The table includes about 66,000 clones, more than 60% detected once. Sequenced material: CD4+ or CD8+ T cells sorted from blood, taken in a trial of the OX40 agonist ivuxolimab. These receptors all stem from an adult with an advanced solid tumor such as melanoma, head and neck, liver or kidney cancer.

This chain connects TRBV7-2 to TRBJ2-1, with a tentative D call TRBD2 (5 bases). Germline V gives CDR1 SGHTA, CDR2 FQGNSA. This CDR3 region has 17 residues. Deletions cut 2 bases from V and 5 bases from J, with 19 bases between. CDR3 nucleotides: TGTGCCAGCAGCTTACAACCCATAAGCGGATGGAACAATGAGCAGTTCTTC. Encoded protein: CASSLQPISGWNNEQFF. Full variable domain (outside the CDR3, taken from reference TRBV7-2 and TRBJ2-1): GAGVSQSPSNKVTEKGKDVELRCDPISGHTALYWYRQSLGQGLEFLIYFQGNSAPDKSGLPSDRFSAERTGGSVSTLTIQRTQQEDSAVYLCASSLQPISGWNNEQFFGPGTRLTVL.

The rearrangement uses TRBV6-6 and TRBJ2-7; 9 bases are shared with TRBD2. The CDR3 is 11 amino acids. Trimming took 11 bases from V and 6 from J; bases not matched to a gene: 5. Germline CDR1 MNHNY, CDR2 SVGAGI (reference sequence). DNA for the CDR3: TGTGCCTCGGGACTAGCAGCCGAGCAGTACTTC. Protein: CASGLAAEQYF.

V and J are TRBV11-2 and TRBJ2-5; D is ambiguous. This CDR3 has 13 amino acids. In germline, CDR1 is SGHAT, CDR2 FQNNGV. V lost 3 bases and J 3 bases, leaving 8 bases between the germline ends. The CDR3: CASSFAGEETQYF. CDR3 DNA sequence: TGTGCCAGCAGCTTTGCAGGTGAAGAGACCCAGTACTTC.

The gene calls are TRBV6-1 and TRBJ2-7; TRBD2 matches at 11 bases. Per the germline V gene, CDR1 is MNHNS and CDR2 is SASEGT. The ends lost 3 bases at V and 7 bases at J; junction bases unmatched: 8. The CDR3 is 15 amino acids. Written as DNA, the CDR3 is TGTGCCAGCAGTGAGGTAGCGGGAGGGGCGGAGGAGCAGTACTTC. It is translated as CASSEVAGGAEEQYF.

The chain joins TRBV6-1 to TRBJ1-3; unclear D gene. CDR1 and CDR2 (germline): MNHNS, SASEGT. Deletions cut 0 bases from V and 3 bases from J, with 9 bases between. The CDR3 runs 15 residues. CDR3: CASSEAFLGGNTIYF. The CDR3 coding sequence is TGTGCCAGCAGTGAAGCGTTCCTAGGTGGAAACACCATATATTTT.

The rearrangement joins TRBV11-1 to TRBJ2-7; D is unclear. V lost 4 bases and J lost 7, with 14 bases in between. This CDR3 contains 13 residues. Germline-derived CDR1 and CDR2 are SGHAT and FQDESV (reference sequence). CDR3 bases: TGTGCCAGCAGCTCCGGACGGCAGCTGGAGCAGTACTTC. As protein: CASSSGRQLEQYF.

The chain is built from TRBV28 and TRBJ1-1, with D perhaps matching TRBD1 (6 bases). Trimming removed 4 bases from V and 1 base from J, with 22 bases in between. From germline, CDR1 is MDHEN and CDR2 SYDVKM. This CDR3 is 18 amino acids long. The CDR3 is CASSWSMGWGLGNTEAFF. The CDR3 DNA reads TGTGCCAGCAGTTGGTCAATGGGCTGGGGGCTAGGGAACACTGAAGCTTTCTTT.

This clone appeared a single time. The chain links TRBV18 to TRBJ2-7, with D perhaps TRBD1 (6 bases). V gave up 3 bases and J gave up 1 base, with 10 bases separating them. The CDR3 totals 14 residues. Germline CDR1 reads KGHSH; CDR2 reads LQKENI. DNA of the CDR3: TGTGCCAGCTCACCGTGGGGACAATCCTACGAGCAGTACTTC. Protein product: CASSPWGQSYEQYF.

The chain has TRBV7-9 and TRBJ2-1; TRBD2 agrees at 9 bases. The CDR3 consists of 17 residues. CDR1 SEHNR and CDR2 FQNEAQ come from the germline V gene (reference sequence). Germline trimming cut 5 bases from V and 8 bases from J; bases unmatched to any gene: 16. The CDR3 nucleotides read TGTGCCAGCAGCCACGGGGCGGGAGGGCCGTCCGGGTATGAGCAGTTCTTC. This gives the protein CASSHGAGGPSGYEQFF.

The chain is built from TRBV11-2 and TRBJ2-7, with 9 bases that match TRBD1. Per germline, CDR1 SGHAT and CDR2 FQNNGV. Trimming cost V 1 base and J 2 bases; bases outside gene matches: 0. The length of the CDR3 is 14 residues. The DNA for the CDR3 is TGTGCCAGCAGCTTAGGGACAGGGGCCTACGAGCAGTACTTC. Amino acids: CASSLGTGAYEQYF.

The chain recombines TRBV5-1 with TRBJ2-5; the match to TRBD2 covers 9 bases. V was pared by 2 bases and J by 5 bases, with 7 bases of the junction left unmatched. There are 15 residues in the CDR3. Germline lookup yields CDR1 SGHRS and CDR2 YFSETQ. CDR3 nucleotides: TGCGCCAGCAGCTTATCGGCGGGAGGGCCGGAGACCCAGTACTTC. This gives the protein CASSLSAGGPETQYF.

The chain carries TRBV10-3 and TRBJ1-1; 8 nucleotides align to TRBD1. This CDR3 has 12 residues. Germline trimming cut 7 bases from V and 7 bases from J; bases unmatched to any gene: 5. Germline CDR1 ENHRY, CDR2 SYGVKD. CDR3 protein: CAINPGQGEAFF. The CDR3 nucleotides read TGTGCCATCAATCCCGGACAGGGTGAAGCTTTCTTT.

This sequence joins TRBV10-3 and TRBJ2-3; possibly TRBD2 for D (6 bases). Trimming left V 3 bases short and J 3 bases short, with 13 bases between. CDR3 length equals 15 residues. CDR1 is ENHRY, CDR2 SYGVKD, per germline. The CDR3 region is CAISDVGLNTDTQYF. The CDR3 nucleotides read TGTGCCATCAGTGACGTGGGACTTAATACAGATACGCAGTATTTT.

The V and J genes are TRBV11-1 and TRBJ1-6; D is unclear. Germline V gives CDR1 SGHAT, CDR2 FQDESV (reference sequence). The CDR3 runs to 13 residues. The germline V and J ends were trimmed by 5 bases and 11 bases, with 13 bases remaining between them. CDR3 DNA: TGTGCCAGCAGCCTCGAAACACGGGCACCCCTCCACTTT. Translated, it gives CASSLETRAPLHF.

The J gene is TRBJ1-3, the V gene TRBV10-3; D is possibly TRBD1 (6 bases). The CDR3 runs to 16 residues. The ends were cut back, 0 bases at V and 4 bases at J, with 13 bases in the middle. The germline CDR1 and CDR2 sequences are ENHRY and SYGVKD. The CDR3, as DNA: TGTGCCATCAGTGAGTCCACCGGGACAATCGGAAACACCATATATTTT. The encoded protein is CAISESTGTIGNTIYF.

The chain links TRBV2 to TRBJ2-3; D possibly corresponds to TRBD2 (7 bases). This CDR3 has 14 amino acids. V was cut by 6 bases and J by 5 bases, with 15 bases left in between. Germline V gene lookup returns CDR1 SNHLY and CDR2 FYNNEI. CDR3 DNA sequence: TGTGCCAGCAGGAGCGGGACATCGCTAGATACGCAGTATTTT. Protein: CASRSGTSLDTQYF.

The gene calls are TRBV5-4 and TRBJ2-5; 13 bases line up with TRBD2. The CDR3 runs 16 residues. The trim removed 1 base at V and 2 bases at J, leaving 2 bases unmatched. Germline CDR1 SGHNT, CDR2 YYREEE (reference sequence). CDR3: CASSLRTSGGQETQYF. In DNA form, the CDR3 reads TGTGCCAGCAGCTTGCGGACTAGCGGGGGACAAGAGACCCAGTACTTC.

This sequence joins TRBV7-8 and TRBJ2-1; 10 nucleotides line up with TRBD2. The CDR3 length is 14 residues. CDR1 and CDR2 from the germline V gene are SGHVS and FQNEAQ. V trimming: 9 bases; J trimming: 6 bases; junction bases outside the gene matches: 8. CDR3 region: CASSLAGAINEQFF. The CDR3 coding sequence is TGTGCCAGTTCGCTAGCGGGGGCCATCAATGAGCAGTTCTTC.

The chain joins TRBV5-6 to TRBJ2-5; no reliable D call. This CDR3 region has 12 residues. Germline CDR1 and CDR2: SGHDT and YYEEEE. The V end lost 3 bases, the J end lost 5 bases, and 8 bases lay between the germline ends. CDR3 bases: TGTGCCAGCAGCTCCGAGAGGGAGACCCAGTACTTC. Translating it yields CASSSERETQYF.

The V gene is TRBV7-2, the J gene TRBJ2-1, with unresolved D. Trimming took off 2 bases at V and 12 bases at J, with 8 bases between the two ends. Germline loops: CDR1 SGHTA, CDR2 FQGNSA. The CDR3 totals 11 residues. CDR3: CASSLTQSQFF. CDR3 bases: TGTGCCAGCAGCTTAACACAATCGCAGTTCTTC.